These T cell receptor beta chains were read from a single sample in a study of Ad26.COV2.S vaccination and SARS-CoV-2 variants. The method was immunoSEQ multiplex PCR; TCRdb's version includes in-frame clones alone and lacks a portion of them. The sample contains 300,000 to 400,000 clones, around 89% of which appear only once. This material consisted of peripheral blood, taken in a trial of Ad26.COV2.S vaccine versus placebo. These TCRs come from a person between 18 and 59 years old who received the Ad26.COV2.S COVID-19 vaccine or a placebo. Each CDR3 is given with its conserved first and last residue. A D gene is named only where the DNA matches it firmly. Clone sizes are given selectively: once, few, many, or a class where the clone is expanded.

TRBV3-1/TRBV3-2,TRBJ2-7,.,.,CASSQEGGDEQYF,TGTGCCAGCAGCCAAGAGGGGGGCGACGAGCAGTACTTC
TRBV24-1,TRBJ2-1,once,.,CATGVFGYNEQFF,TGTGCCACCGGGGTTTTTGGCTACAATGAGCAGTTCTTC
TRBV4-1,TRBJ1-6,few,TRBD1,CASSQGTAGNSPLHF,TGCGCCAGCAGCCAGGGGACAGCAGGAAATTCACCCCTCCACTTT
TRBV27,TRBJ2-1,.,TRBD2,CASSLSGLAAYNEQFF,TGTGCCAGCAGTTTATCGGGACTAGCGGCTTACAATGAGCAGTTCTTC
TRBV18,TRBJ1-1,.,.,CASSPPVPGWEAFF,TGTGCCAGCTCACCACCTGTGCCGGGATGGGAAGCTTTCTTT
TRBV28,TRBJ2-2,once,.,CASSPRPGELFF,TGTGCCAGCAGTCCCCGGCCCGGGGAGCTGTTTTTT
TRBV18,TRBJ2-7,.,.,CASSPPGAEQYF,TGTGCCAGCTCACCACCAGGGGCCGAGCAGTACTTC
TRBV3-1/TRBV3-2,TRBJ1-2,once,.,CASSQDFGGGYTF,TGTGCCAGCAGCCAAGATTTCGGGGGCGGCTACACCTTC
TRBV29-1,TRBJ1-2,once,.,CSVEDIGLGYTF,TGCAGCGTTGAAGATATAGGGCTGGGCTACACCTTC
TRBV18,TRBJ1-2,.,TRBD1,CASSSGQDNYGYTF,TGTGCCAGCTCGTCCGGACAGGATAACTATGGCTACACCTTC
TRBV27,TRBJ2-2,.,.,CASTSNTGELFF,TGTGCCAGCACTTCGAACACCGGGGAGCTGTTTTTT
TRBV7-9,TRBJ2-1,.,.,CASRSYNEQFF,TGTGCCAGCCGCTCCTACAATGAGCAGTTCTTC
TRBV4-3,TRBJ2-2,.,.,CASSQSRAAGELFF,TGCGCCAGCAGCCAATCTAGAGCGGCCGGGGAGCTGTTTTTT
TRBV24-1,TRBJ2-1,.,TRBD2,CATSDFASGRVNEQFF,TGTGCCACCAGTGATTTTGCTAGCGGGAGAGTGAATGAGCAGTTCTTC
TRBV3-1/TRBV3-2,TRBJ1-2,.,.,CASSLLGRGNGYTF,TGTGCCAGCAGCCTCCTAGGAAGGGGAAATGGCTACACCTTC
TRBV3-1/TRBV3-2,TRBJ2-3,.,TRBD2,CASSQGASGRAGTDTQYF,TGTGCCAGCAGCCAAGGGGCTAGCGGGAGGGCCGGGACAGATACGCAGTATTTT
TRBV11-2,TRBJ2-7,.,.,CASSPQSYEQYF,TGTGCCAGCAGCCCGCAATCCTACGAGCAGTACTTC
TRBV6-6,TRBJ2-1,.,TRBD2,CASSYPRGDGPNEQFF,TGTGCCAGCAGTTACCCGCGGGGGGACGGCCCCAATGAGCAGTTCTTC
TRBV28,TRBJ1-1,.,.,CASSFGGVTLSNTEAFF,TGTGCCAGCAGTTTCGGGGGAGTGACCCTGTCGAACACTGAAGCTTTCTTT
TRBV6-5,TRBJ2-2,.,.,CASSPRGGGSGELFF,TGTGCCAGCAGTCCCCGGGGAGGAGGCTCCGGGGAGCTGTTTTTT
TRBV3-1/TRBV3-2,TRBJ2-1,few,TRBD2,CASGAGASNEQFF,TGTGCCAGCGGGGCGGGAGCCTCCAATGAGCAGTTCTTC
TRBV6-5,TRBJ2-3,.,.,CASSYLDREGDTQYF,TGTGCCAGCAGTTACTTGGACCGAGAGGGCGATACGCAGTATTTT
TRBV3-1/TRBV3-2,TRBJ2-5,.,TRBD2,CASRVSGNQETQYF,TGTGCCAGCAGAGTTAGCGGGAACCAAGAGACCCAGTACTTC
TRBV5-1,TRBJ2-2,.,.,CASSLELISGLAGELFF,TGCGCCAGCAGCTTGGAGCTTATATCCGGGCTTGCCGGGGAGCTGTTTTTT
TRBV28,TRBJ2-7,.,.,CASRNRGRETYEQYF,TGTGCCAGCAGGAACCGGGGACGGGAGACCTACGAGCAGTACTTC
TRBV4-2,TRBJ2-6,.,TRBD1,CASSQDAKTRDRVSGANVLTF,TGTGCCAGCAGCCAAGACGCTAAAACCCGGGACAGAGTCTCTGGGGCCAACGTCCTGACTTTC
TRBV7-9,TRBJ2-1,.,.,CASSLAGQENNEQFF,TGTGCCAGCAGCTTAGCTGGCCAGGAAAACAATGAGCAGTTCTTC
TRBV13,TRBJ1-2,.,TRBD1,CASSFAQGASGYTF,TGTGCCAGCAGCTTCGCGCAGGGGGCGTCTGGCTACACCTTC